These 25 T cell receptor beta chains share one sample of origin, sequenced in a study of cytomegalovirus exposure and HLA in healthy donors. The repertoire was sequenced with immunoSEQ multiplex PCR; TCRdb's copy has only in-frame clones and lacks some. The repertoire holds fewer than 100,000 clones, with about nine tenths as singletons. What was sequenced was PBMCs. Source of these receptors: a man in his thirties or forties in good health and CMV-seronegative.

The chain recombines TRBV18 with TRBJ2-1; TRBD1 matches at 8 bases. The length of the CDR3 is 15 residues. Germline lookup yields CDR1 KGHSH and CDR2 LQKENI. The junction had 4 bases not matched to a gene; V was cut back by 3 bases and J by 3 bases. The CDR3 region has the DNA TGTGCCAGCTCACCCGACAGGGGTATCTACAATGAGCAGTTCTTC. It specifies CASSPDRGIYNEQFF.

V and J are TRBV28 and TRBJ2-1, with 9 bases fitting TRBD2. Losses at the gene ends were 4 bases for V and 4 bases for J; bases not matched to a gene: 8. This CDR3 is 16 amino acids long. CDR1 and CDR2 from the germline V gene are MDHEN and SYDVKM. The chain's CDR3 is CASSSSGGRGYNEQFF. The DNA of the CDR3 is TGTGCCAGCAGTTCCAGCGGGGGGCGAGGATACAATGAGCAGTTCTTC. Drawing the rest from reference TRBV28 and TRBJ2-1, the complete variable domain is DVKVTQSSRYLVKRTGEKVFLECVQDMDHENMFWYRQDPGLGLRLIYFSYDVKMKEKGDIPEGYSVSREKKERFSLILESASTNQTSMYLCASSSSGGRGYNEQFFGPGTRLTVL.

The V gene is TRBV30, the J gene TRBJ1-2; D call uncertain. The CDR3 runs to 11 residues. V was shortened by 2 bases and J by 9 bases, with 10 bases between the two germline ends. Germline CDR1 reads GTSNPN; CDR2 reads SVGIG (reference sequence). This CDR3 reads CAWSLRVRYTF. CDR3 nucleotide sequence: TGTGCCTGGAGTTTGCGGGTACGCTACACCTTC.

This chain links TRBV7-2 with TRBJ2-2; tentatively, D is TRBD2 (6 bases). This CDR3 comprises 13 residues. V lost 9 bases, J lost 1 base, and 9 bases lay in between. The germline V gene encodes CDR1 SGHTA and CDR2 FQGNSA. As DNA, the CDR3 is TGTGCCAGTTTCGGGGGGAACACCGGGGAGCTGTTTTTT. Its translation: CASFGGNTGELFF.

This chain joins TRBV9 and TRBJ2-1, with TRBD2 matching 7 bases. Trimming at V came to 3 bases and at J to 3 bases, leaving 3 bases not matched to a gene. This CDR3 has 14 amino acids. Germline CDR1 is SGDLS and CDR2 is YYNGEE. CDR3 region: CASSDRDYYNEQFF. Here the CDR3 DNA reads TGTGCCAGCAGCGACCGGGACTACTACAATGAGCAGTTCTTC.

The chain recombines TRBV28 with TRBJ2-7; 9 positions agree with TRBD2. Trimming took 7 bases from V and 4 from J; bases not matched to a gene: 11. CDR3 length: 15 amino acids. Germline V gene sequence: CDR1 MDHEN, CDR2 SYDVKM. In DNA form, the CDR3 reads TGTGCCAGCACAGGCGAGCGACTAGCGGTTTACGAGCAGTACTTC. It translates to CASTGERLAVYEQYF.

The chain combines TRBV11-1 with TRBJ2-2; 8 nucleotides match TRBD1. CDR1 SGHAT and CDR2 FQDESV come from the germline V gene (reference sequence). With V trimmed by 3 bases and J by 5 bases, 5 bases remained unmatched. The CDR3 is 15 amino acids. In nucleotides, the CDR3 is TGTGCCAGCAGCTTTGACAGGGGCAAAACCGGGGAGCTGTTTTTT. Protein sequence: CASSFDRGKTGELFF. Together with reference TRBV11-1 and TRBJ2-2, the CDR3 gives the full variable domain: EAEVAQSPRYKITEKSQAVAFWCDPISGHATLYWYRQILGQGPELLVQFQDESVVDDSQLPKDRFSAERLKGVDSTLKIQPAELGDSAMYLCASSFDRGKTGELFFGEGSRLTVL.

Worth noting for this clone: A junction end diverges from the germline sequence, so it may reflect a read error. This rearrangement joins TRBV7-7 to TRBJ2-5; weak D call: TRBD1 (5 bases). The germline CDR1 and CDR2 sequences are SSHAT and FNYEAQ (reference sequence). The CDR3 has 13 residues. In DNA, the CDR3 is TGTGCTAGCAGCACGACAGTTCAAGAGACCCAGTACTTC. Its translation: CASSTTVQETQYF.

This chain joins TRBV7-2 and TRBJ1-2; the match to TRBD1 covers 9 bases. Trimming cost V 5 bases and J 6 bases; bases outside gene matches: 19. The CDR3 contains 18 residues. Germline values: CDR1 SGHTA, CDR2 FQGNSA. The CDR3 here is CASSPFPGQGEAGHGYTF. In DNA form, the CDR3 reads TGTGCCAGCAGCCCTTTCCCGGGACAGGGAGAAGCTGGGCATGGCTACACCTTC.

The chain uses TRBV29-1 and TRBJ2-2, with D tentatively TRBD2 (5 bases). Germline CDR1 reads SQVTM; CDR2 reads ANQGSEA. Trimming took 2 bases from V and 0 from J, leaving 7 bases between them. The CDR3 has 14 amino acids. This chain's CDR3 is CSVEIGTNTGELFF. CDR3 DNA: TGCAGCGTTGAAATCGGGACGAACACCGGGGAGCTGTTTTTT.

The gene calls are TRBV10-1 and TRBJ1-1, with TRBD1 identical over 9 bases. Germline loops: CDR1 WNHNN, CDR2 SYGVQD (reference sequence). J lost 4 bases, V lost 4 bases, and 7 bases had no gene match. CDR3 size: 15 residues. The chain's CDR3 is CASSAGQGVTTEAFF. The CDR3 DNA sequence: TGCGCCAGCAGTGCGGGACAGGGCGTTACCACTGAAGCTTTCTTT.

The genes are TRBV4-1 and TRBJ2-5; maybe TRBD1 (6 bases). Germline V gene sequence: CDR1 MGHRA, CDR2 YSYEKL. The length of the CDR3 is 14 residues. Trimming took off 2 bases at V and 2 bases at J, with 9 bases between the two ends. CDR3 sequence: CASSQNTGQETQYF. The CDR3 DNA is TGCGCCAGCAGCCAAAATACAGGGCAAGAGACCCAGTACTTC.

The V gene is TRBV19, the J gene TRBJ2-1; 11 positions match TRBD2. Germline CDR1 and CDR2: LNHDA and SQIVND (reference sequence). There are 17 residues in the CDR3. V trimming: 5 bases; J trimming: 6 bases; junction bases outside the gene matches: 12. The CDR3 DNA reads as TGTGCCAGTAGTTTCCCTCGACTAGCGGGGTCGGTCAATGAGCAGTTCTTC. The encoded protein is CASSFPRLAGSVNEQFF.

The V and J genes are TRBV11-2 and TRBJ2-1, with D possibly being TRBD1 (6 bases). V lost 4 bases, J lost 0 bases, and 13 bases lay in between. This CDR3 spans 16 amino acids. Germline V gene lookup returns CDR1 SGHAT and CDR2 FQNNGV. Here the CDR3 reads CASSSTTGSSYNEQFF. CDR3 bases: TGTGCCAGCAGCTCAACCACAGGGAGCTCCTACAATGAGCAGTTCTTC.

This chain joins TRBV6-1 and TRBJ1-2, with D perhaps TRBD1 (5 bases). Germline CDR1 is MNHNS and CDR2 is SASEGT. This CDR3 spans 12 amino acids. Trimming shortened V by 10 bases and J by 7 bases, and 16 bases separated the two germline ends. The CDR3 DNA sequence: TGTGCCATCAGGGCAGGGATCGGTGGCTACACCTTC. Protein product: CAIRAGIGGYTF.

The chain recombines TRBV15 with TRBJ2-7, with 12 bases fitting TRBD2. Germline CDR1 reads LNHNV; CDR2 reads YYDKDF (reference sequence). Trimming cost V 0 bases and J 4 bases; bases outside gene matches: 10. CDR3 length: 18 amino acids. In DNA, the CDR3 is TGTGCCACCAGCAGAGATTCGACTAGCGGGAGACGGGTTTACGAGCAGTACTTC. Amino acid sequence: CATSRDSTSGRRVYEQYF.

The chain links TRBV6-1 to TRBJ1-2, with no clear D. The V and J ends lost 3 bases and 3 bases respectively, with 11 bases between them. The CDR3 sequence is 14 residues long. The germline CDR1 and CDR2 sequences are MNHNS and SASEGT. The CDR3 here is CASSEWGGDYGYTF. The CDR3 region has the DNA TGTGCCAGCAGTGAGTGGGGAGGAGACTATGGCTACACCTTC.

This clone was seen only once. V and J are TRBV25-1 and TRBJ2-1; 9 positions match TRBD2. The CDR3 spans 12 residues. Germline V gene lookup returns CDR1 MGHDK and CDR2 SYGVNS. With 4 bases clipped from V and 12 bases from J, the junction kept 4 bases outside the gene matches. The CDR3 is CASSAPGLAQFF. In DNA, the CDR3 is TGTGCCAGCAGTGCACCGGGACTAGCGCAGTTCTTC.

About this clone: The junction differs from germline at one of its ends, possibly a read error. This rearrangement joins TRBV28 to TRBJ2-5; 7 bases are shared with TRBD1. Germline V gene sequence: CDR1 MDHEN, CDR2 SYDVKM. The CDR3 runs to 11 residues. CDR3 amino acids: CASSLWGQQNF. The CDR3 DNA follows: TGTGCCAGCAGTTTATGGGGACAGCAGAACTTC.

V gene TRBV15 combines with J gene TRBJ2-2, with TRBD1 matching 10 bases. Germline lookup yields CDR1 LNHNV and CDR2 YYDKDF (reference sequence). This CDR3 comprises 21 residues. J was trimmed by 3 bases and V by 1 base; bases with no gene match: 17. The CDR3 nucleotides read TGTGCCACCAGCAGAGGAGACCGGACAGGGGGATTTAGTTGGGACACCGGGGAGCTGTTTTTT. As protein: CATSRGDRTGGFSWDTGELFF.

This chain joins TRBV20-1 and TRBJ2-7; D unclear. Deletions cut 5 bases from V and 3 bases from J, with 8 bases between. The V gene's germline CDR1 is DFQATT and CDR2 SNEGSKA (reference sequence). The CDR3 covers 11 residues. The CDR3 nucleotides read TGCAGTGCTGTGGGCGACTACGAGCAGTACTTC. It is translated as CSAVGDYEQYF.

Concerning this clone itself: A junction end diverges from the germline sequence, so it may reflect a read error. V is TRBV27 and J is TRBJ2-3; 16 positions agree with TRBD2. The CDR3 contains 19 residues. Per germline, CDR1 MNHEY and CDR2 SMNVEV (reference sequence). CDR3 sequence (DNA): TGTGCCACCAGTTTTCTGGGACTAGCGGGGGGGACCAGCACAGATACGCAGTATTTT. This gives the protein CATSFLGLAGGTSTDTQYF.

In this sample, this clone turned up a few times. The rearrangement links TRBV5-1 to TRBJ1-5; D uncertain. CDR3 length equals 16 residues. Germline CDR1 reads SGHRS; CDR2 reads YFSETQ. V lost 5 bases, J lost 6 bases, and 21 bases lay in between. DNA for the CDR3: TGCGCCAGCAGTTCACCCCGGACGGGAGTGGGTCAGCCCCAGCATTTT. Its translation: CASSSPRTGVGQPQHF.

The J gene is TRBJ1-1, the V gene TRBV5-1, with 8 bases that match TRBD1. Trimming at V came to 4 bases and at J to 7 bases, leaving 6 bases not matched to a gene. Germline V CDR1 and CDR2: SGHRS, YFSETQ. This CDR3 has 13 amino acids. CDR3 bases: TGCGCCAGCAGCCTGACAGGGGTTCTTGAAGCTTTCTTT. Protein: CASSLTGVLEAFF.

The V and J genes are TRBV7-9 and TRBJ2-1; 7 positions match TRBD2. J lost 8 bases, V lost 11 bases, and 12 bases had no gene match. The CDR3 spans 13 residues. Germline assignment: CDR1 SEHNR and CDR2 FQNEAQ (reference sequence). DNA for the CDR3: TGTGCCGGGACGGGAGGCCCCCGGGATGAGCAGTTCTTC. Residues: CAGTGGPRDEQFF.